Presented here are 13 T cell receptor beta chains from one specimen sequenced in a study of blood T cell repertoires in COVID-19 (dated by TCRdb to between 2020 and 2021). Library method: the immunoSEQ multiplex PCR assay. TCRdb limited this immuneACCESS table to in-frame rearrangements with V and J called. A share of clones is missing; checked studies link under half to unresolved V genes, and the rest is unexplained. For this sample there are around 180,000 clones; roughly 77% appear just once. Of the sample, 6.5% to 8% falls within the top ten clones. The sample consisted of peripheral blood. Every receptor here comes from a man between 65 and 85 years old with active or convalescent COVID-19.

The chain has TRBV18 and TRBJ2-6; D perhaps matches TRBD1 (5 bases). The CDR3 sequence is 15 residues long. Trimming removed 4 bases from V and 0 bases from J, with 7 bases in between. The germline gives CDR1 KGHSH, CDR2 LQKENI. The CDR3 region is CASSLQASGANVLTF. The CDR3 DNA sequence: TGTGCCAGCTCACTACAGGCCTCTGGGGCCAACGTCCTGACTTTC.

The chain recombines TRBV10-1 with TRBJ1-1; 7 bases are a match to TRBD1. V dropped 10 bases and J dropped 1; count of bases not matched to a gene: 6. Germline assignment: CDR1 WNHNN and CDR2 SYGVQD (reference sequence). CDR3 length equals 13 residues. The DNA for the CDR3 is TGCGCCACCCTAAGACAGGGGAACACTGAAGCTTTCTTT. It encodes CATLRQGNTEAFF.

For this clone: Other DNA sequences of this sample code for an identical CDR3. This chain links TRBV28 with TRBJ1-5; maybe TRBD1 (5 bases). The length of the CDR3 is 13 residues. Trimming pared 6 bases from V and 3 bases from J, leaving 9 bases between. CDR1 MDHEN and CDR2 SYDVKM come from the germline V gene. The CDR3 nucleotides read TGTGCCAGCAGGGGGGGTTCCAATCAGCCCCAGCATTTT. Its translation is CASRGGSNQPQHF.

The DNA for the CDR3 is TGTGCCAGCAGCTTGGTACAGGGGGCGGTGACAGATACGCAGTATTTT. It specifies CASSLVQGAVTDTQYF. This rearrangement joins TRBV5-4 to TRBJ2-3; TRBD1 aligns across 9 bases. The CDR3 covers 16 residues. Germline V gives CDR1 SGHNT, CDR2 YYREEE (reference sequence). Unmatched junction bases numbered 5, after V lost 0 bases and J lost 3 bases.

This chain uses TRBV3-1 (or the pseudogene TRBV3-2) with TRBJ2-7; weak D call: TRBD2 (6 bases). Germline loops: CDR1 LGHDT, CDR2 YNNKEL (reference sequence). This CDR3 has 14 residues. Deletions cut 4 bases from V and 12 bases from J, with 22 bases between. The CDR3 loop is CASSRAPGVGDAYF. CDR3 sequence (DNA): TGTGCCAGCAGCCGGGCCCCGGGAGTGGGGGATGCGTACTTC.

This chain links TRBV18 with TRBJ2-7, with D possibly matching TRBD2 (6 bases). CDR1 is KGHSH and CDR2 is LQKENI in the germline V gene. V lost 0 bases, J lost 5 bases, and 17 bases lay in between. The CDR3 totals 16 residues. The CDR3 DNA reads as TGTGCCAGCTCACCACCCGGGACTTCATACTTCAACGAGCAGTACTTC. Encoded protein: CASSPPGTSYFNEQYF.

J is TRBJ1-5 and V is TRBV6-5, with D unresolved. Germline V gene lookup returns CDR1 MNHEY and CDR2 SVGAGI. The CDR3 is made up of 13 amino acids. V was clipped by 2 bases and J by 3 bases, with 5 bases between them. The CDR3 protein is CASSYNYNQPQHF. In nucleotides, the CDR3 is TGTGCCAGCAGTTACAACTACAATCAGCCCCAGCATTTT.

CDR3 amino acids: CASSLGGLAGEIDEQFF. As DNA, the CDR3 is TGTGCCAGCAGCTTGGGAGGGCTAGCGGGAGAGATCGATGAGCAGTTCTTC. This rearrangement joins TRBV5-4 to TRBJ2-1, with TRBD2 matching over 10 bases. Germline V gene lookup returns CDR1 SGHNT and CDR2 YYREEE (reference sequence). J lost 8 bases, V lost 0 bases, and 11 bases had no gene match. There are 17 residues in the CDR3. Filled out from reference TRBV5-4 and TRBJ2-1, the complete variable domain reads ETGVTQSPTHLIKTRGQQVTLRCSSQSGHNTVSWYQQALGQGPQFIFQYYREEENGRGNFPPRFSGLQFPNYSSELNVNALELDDSALYLCASSLGGLAGEIDEQFFGPGTRLTVL.

The CDR3, as DNA: TGTGCCTGGAGTGTTGAGGGAGGGGGGGAGCAGTTCTTC. This sequence encodes CAWSVEGGGEQFF. The V call is TRBV30, the J call TRBJ2-1, with a possible D match to TRBD2 (7 bases). CDR3 length: 13 residues. The V end lost 0 bases, the J end lost 10 bases, and 13 bases lay between the germline ends. CDR1 is GTSNPN and CDR2 is SVGIG in the germline V gene (reference sequence). Based on the CDR3 plus reference TRBV30 and TRBJ2-1, the full variable domain is SQTIHQWPATLVQPVGSPLSLECTVEGTSNPNLYWYRQAAGRGLQLLFYSVGIGQISSEVPQNLSASRPQDRQFILSSKKLLLSDSGFYLCAWSVEGGGEQFFGPGTRLTVL.

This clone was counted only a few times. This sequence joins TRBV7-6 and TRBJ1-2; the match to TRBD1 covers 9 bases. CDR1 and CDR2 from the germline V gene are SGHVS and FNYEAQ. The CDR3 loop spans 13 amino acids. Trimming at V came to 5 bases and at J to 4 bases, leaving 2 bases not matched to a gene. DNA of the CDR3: TGTGCCAGCAGCACGACAGGGGGCTATGGCTACACCTTC. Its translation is CASSTTGGYGYTF.

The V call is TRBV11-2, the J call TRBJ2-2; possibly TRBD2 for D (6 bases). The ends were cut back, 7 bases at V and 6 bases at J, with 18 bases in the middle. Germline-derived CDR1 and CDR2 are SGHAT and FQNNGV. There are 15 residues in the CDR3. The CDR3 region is CASTLGGLVAGELFF. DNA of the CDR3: TGTGCCAGCACCCTAGGAGGGCTAGTCGCCGGGGAGCTGTTTTTT.

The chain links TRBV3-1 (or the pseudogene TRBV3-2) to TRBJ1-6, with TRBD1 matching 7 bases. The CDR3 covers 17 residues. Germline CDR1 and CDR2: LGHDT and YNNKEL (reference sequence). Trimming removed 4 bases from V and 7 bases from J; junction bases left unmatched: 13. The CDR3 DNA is TGTGCCAGCAGCCTGCAGGTGGGGACAGCCGTGAATTCACCCCTCCACTTT. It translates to CASSLQVGTAVNSPLHF.

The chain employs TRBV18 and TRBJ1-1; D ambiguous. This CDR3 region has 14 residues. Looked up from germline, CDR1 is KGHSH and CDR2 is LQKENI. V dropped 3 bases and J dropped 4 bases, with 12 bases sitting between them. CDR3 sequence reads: CASSPPGLSTEAFF. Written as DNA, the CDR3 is TGTGCCAGCTCACCGCCGGGGTTGAGCACTGAAGCTTTCTTT.